These 17 T cell receptor beta chains originate from one sample sequenced in a study of vaccination and CD4 T cells after COVID-19. No antigen is known for these receptors. An Oncomine TCR Beta short-read assay was used to sequence the DNA from cultured CD4+ T cells. Extraction of genomic DNA was performed on cultured CD4+ T cells. From the PCR reads, TCRdb called clonotypes with MiXCR, one entry per CDR3 protein. The profile covers fewer than 8,000 distinct CDR3 sequences, with approximately 30% appearing a single time and 13% taken by the ten largest. Stated treatment: roughly 10-day PBMC culture with coronavirus spike peptide pools or control peptides (ViraFEST assay). Gathering of the CD4+ T cells, from the unexposed donor, took place before the COVID-19 pandemic (2011-2018). Sequenced: CD4+ T cells from blood, cultured in vitro. These receptors all stem from a human donor in good health.

This clonotype appeared a few times. This rearrangement joins TRBV6-5 to TRBJ2-7; TRBD1 aligns across 11 bases. CDR1 and CDR2 (germline): MNHEY, SVGAGI. The length of the CDR3 is 16 residues. The V gene end was trimmed by 3 bases and the J gene end by 4 bases; junction bases not matched to a gene: 8. Here the CDR3 DNA reads TGTGCCAGCAGTTATTTCGGACAGGGGGCGTATTACGAGCAGTACTTC. Encoded protein: CASSYFGQGAYYEQYF.

By its share, this clonotype is medium-sized. V is TRBV7-8 and J is TRBJ1-5; D gene unclear. The CDR3 is 15 residues long. The V end was cut by 1 base, the J end by 5 bases, with 12 bases between. Germline CDR1 and CDR2: SGHVS and FQNEAQ. CDR3 region: CASSLVPGRDQPQHF. The DNA for the CDR3 is TGTGCCAGCAGCTTAGTCCCAGGACGGGATCAGCCCCAGCATTTT.

By share, this clonotype ranks as medium-sized. The chain recombines TRBV20-1 with TRBJ1-5, with unresolved D. The CDR3 contains 14 residues. V lost 0 bases and J lost 6, with 12 bases in between. Germline CDR1 is DFQATT and CDR2 is SNEGSKA (reference sequence). The CDR3: CSARDRVHSQPQHF. The CDR3, as DNA: TGCAGTGCTAGAGATCGAGTTCATTCTCAGCCCCAGCATTTT.

The chain has TRBV6-2 or TRBV6-3 and TRBJ2-7; 8 bases are shared with TRBD1. The CDR3 has 13 residues. From germline, CDR1 is MNHEY and CDR2 SVGEGT. Trimming took 5 bases from V and 4 from J; bases not matched to a gene: 4. Here the CDR3 DNA reads TGTGCCAGCAGTCGGACAGGGACGTACGAGCAGTACTTC. As protein: CASSRTGTYEQYF.

The gene calls are TRBV7-2 and TRBJ2-3; 12 positions agree with TRBD2. The length of the CDR3 is 16 residues. CDR1 is SGHTA and CDR2 is FQGNSA in the germline V gene. V gave up 1 base and J gave up 1 base; unmatched junction bases: 0. CDR3 amino acids: CASSLGLAGGTDTQYF. The CDR3 DNA reads as TGTGCCAGCAGCTTAGGACTAGCGGGGGGCACAGATACGCAGTATTTT.

The V gene is TRBV28, the J gene TRBJ2-3; TRBD2 matches 8 bases. Germline lookup yields CDR1 MDHEN and CDR2 SYDVKM. The V gene end was trimmed by 6 bases and the J gene end by 7 bases; junction bases not matched to a gene: 9. The CDR3 is 14 amino acids. CDR3: CASSLDGGANTQYF. The CDR3 nucleotides are TGTGCCAGCAGCCTAGACGGGGGGGCGAATACGCAGTATTTT.

A single count supports this clonotype. A much bigger clone sits one base away, suggesting this may be a read error. CDR3 DNA: TGTGCCAGCAGCTTAGTCGACGGGAAGGCCCAGCATTTT. Its translation is CASSLVDGKAQHF. The chain uses TRBV7-2 and TRBJ1-5; no definite D call. V gave up 1 base and J gave up 11 bases, with 12 bases separating them. The V gene's germline CDR1 is SGHTA and CDR2 FQGNSA. The CDR3 runs to 13 residues.

This clonotype was seen only a few times. The chain uses TRBV20-1 and TRBJ2-1, with TRBD2 matching 11 bases. The trim removed 6 bases at V and 5 bases at J, leaving 9 bases unmatched. This CDR3 contains 15 residues. Germline V gives CDR1 DFQATT, CDR2 SNEGSKA (reference sequence). CDR3 region: CSALGLGLADNEQFF. CDR3 sequence (DNA): TGCAGTGCCCTAGGACTGGGACTAGCGGACAATGAGCAGTTCTTC.

V and J are TRBV20-1 and TRBJ2-1; 12 bases map to TRBD2. The V segment lost 0 bases and the J segment 6 bases; nucleotides outside the gene matches: 6. The germline CDR1 and CDR2 sequences are DFQATT and SNEGSKA (reference sequence). The CDR3 sequence is 16 residues long. Here the CDR3 DNA reads TGCAGTGCTAGAGATAACAGACTAGCGGGAGTCAATGAGCAGTTCTTC. This translates into CSARDNRLAGVNEQFF.

The rearrangement uses TRBV6-5 and TRBJ1-1; D unresolved. The V end was cut by 0 bases, the J end by 0 bases, with 5 bases between. This CDR3 is built from 14 residues. Per germline, CDR1 MNHEY and CDR2 SVGAGI. The CDR3 loop reads CASSYSLLNTEAFF. CDR3 DNA sequence: TGTGCCAGCAGTTACTCCCTGTTGAACACTGAAGCTTTCTTT.

This clonotype was counted between two and nine times. J is TRBJ2-5 and V is TRBV12-3 or TRBV12-4, with D unresolved. Trimming pared 6 bases from V and 5 bases from J, leaving 10 bases between. CDR3 length equals 12 residues. CDR3 residues: CASRLGSETQYF. CDR3 in DNA: TGTGCCAGCAGGTTGGGTTCCGAGACCCAGTACTTC.

This clonotype was seen a handful of times. The chain is built from TRBV7-9 and TRBJ2-6; D perhaps matches TRBD2 (5 bases). The CDR3 has 15 amino acids. Germline-derived CDR1 and CDR2 are SEHNR and FQNEAQ (reference sequence). V lost 6 bases, J lost 7 bases, and 16 bases lay in between. CDR3 region: CASSSSGINANVLTF. DNA for the CDR3: TGTGCCAGCAGTTCCTCCGGGATCAATGCCAACGTCCTGACTTTC.

The chain uses TRBV28 and TRBJ1-2, with D possibly matching TRBD1 (5 bases). V was clipped by 2 bases and J by 5 bases, with 12 bases between them. The CDR3 totals 14 residues. The germline V gene encodes CDR1 MDHEN and CDR2 SYDVKM. For the CDR3, the DNA is TGTGCCAGCAGTTTAGATCGCAGGGATTATGGCTACACCTTC. This gives the protein CASSLDRRDYGYTF.

The DNA for the CDR3 is TGTGCCACCAGTGAGATTTCGTTTCACGGGCAGTACTTC. Translating gives CATSEISFHGQYF. The chain combines TRBV24-1 with TRBJ2-7, with unresolved D. V lost 4 bases and J 9 bases, leaving 15 bases between the germline ends. The germline gives CDR1 KGHDR, CDR2 SFDVKD. CDR3 size: 13 residues.

V and J are TRBV20-1 and TRBJ2-1; possibly TRBD1 for D (5 bases). The CDR3 sequence is 13 residues long. Germline values: CDR1 DFQATT, CDR2 SNEGSKA (reference sequence). Trimming stripped 1 base from V and 11 bases from J, with 15 bases between. The CDR3 sequence is CSARGGGLNKQFF. The CDR3 nucleotides are TGCAGTGCTAGAGGGGGCGGTTTAAATAAGCAGTTCTTC.

This clonotype was found a few times. Germline and junction disagree at one end, which may indicate a read error. The V and J genes are TRBV7-6 and TRBJ2-1; D is possibly TRBD1 (5 bases). The CDR3 is 15 amino acids. From germline, CDR1 is SGHVS and CDR2 FNYEAQ. The CDR3 here is CASSPRDGSYNEQFF. CDR3 nucleotide sequence: TGTGCTAGCAGCCCCAGGGATGGTTCCTACAATGAGCAGTTCTTC.

This clonotype is classed as medium-sized. The chain links TRBV20-1 to TRBJ1-5; TRBD1 is a possible D gene (5 bases). Deletions cut 6 bases from V and 6 bases from J, with 21 bases between. CDR3 length: 15 amino acids. CDR1 and CDR2 (germline): DFQATT, SNEGSKA (reference sequence). CDR3 coding DNA: TGCAGTGCAGGCCCGGCCTCGTCCGGGGGTCAGCCCCAGCATTTT. This sequence encodes CSAGPASSGGQPQHF.